This is a list of T cell receptor beta chains from one sample in a study of shared clonotypes between healthy human individuals. Using immunoSEQ multiplex PCR, the repertoire was profiled, and TCRdb retains in-frame clones only, with some absent. This table holds about half a million clones, 79% found once. Sequenced material: PBMCs. Source of these receptors: a woman aged 35 to 49 in good health. Some clones in this sample may be carry-over from other donors' samples. CDR3s include the opening cysteine and the closing phenylalanine or tryptophan. Each record gives: J gene, V gene, D gene, clone size, CDR3 length, CDR3 protein, CDR3 DNA. D genes are given only for firm matches. Clone size appears in some rows only: once, few, many, or a class for an expanded clone.

TRBJ2-1,TRBV18,.,.,13,CASSPGPTGEQFF,TGTGCCAGCTCACCAGGGCCGACGGGGGAGCAGTTCTTC
TRBJ2-7,TRBV2,.,.,15,CASSEGLGGLYEQYF,TGTGCCAGCAGTGAGGGCCTCGGCGGCCTCTACGAGCAGTACTTC
TRBJ2-2,TRBV4-3,TRBD2,.,17,CASSLMGAGGNTGELFF,TGCGCCAGCAGCCTAATGGGAGCGGGAGGGAACACCGGGGAGCTGTTTTTT
TRBJ2-1,TRBV28,.,once,12,CASRGNYNEQFF,TGTGCCAGCAGAGGGAATTACAATGAGCAGTTCTTC
TRBJ1-4,TRBV7-6,.,.,16,CASSLSSGSTNEKLFF,TGTGCCAGCAGCTTGTCGTCGGGATCAACTAATGAAAAACTGTTTTTT
TRBJ1-1,TRBV29-1,.,.,13,CSVEGGSHTEAFF,TGCAGCGTTGAAGGGGGGTCTCACACTGAAGCTTTCTTT
TRBJ2-5,TRBV7-3,.,.,13,CASSSQHQETQYF,TGTGCCAGCAGCTCTCAGCACCAAGAGACCCAGTACTTC
TRBJ1-3,TRBV5-5,.,.,13,CASSRSSGNTIYF,TGTGCCAGCAGCCGGAGCTCTGGAAACACCATATATTTT
TRBJ2-7,TRBV15,.,.,14,CATSREGGSLEQYF,TGTGCCACCAGCAGAGAAGGGGGGTCTCTCGAGCAGTACTTC
TRBJ2-3,TRBV27,TRBD2,.,16,CASSLGGGIPLAQIRF,TGTGCCAGCAGTTTGGGCGGGGGGATCCCTCTAGCACAGATCCGATTT
TRBJ2-1,TRBV27,TRBD2,.,15,CASSLTELAGREQFF,TGTGCCAGCAGTTTGACGGAGTTAGCGGGGCGTGAGCAGTTCTTC
TRBJ1-1,TRBV6-5,.,.,13,CASSYSVTAEAFF,TGTGCCAGCAGTTACTCGGTGACGGCTGAAGCTTTCTTT
TRBJ1-2,TRBV10-3,TRBD1,.,15,CAISGTGTGDYGYTF,TGTGCCATCAGTGGTACCGGGACAGGCGACTATGGCTACACCTTC
TRBJ1-2,TRBV28,TRBD1,.,17,CARNGAGGKPRCYGYTF,TGTGCCCGCAACGGGGCAGGGGGTAAACCACGTTGTTATGGCTACACCTTC
TRBJ2-4,TRBV5-1,.,.,14,CASSLDDSRNIQYF,TGCGCCAGCAGCTTGGACGACAGCCGAAACATTCAGTACTTC
TRBJ2-7,TRBV27,.,.,15,CASSFFRQGMGEQYF,TGTGCCAGCAGTTTCTTCCGCCAGGGGATGGGTGAGCAGTACTTC
TRBJ2-7,TRBV9,.,.,14,CASSVGGPLYEQYF,TGTGCCAGCAGCGTAGGTGGGCCCCTCTACGAGCAGTACTTC
TRBJ2-1,TRBV11-2,.,.,13,CASRVGTYNEQFF,TGTGCCAGCCGAGTAGGGACCTACAATGAGCAGTTCTTC
TRBJ1-1,TRBV28,.,few,14,CASSIYRENTEAFF,TGTGCCAGCAGTATCTACAGAGAGAACACTGAAGCTTTCTTT
TRBJ2-7,TRBV6-1,.,.,13,CASSNDRDYEQYF,TGTGCCAGCAGTAACGACCGGGACTACGAGCAGTACTTC
TRBJ2-3,TRBV4-3,TRBD2,.,16,CASSQEPSGRADTQYF,TGCGCCAGCAGCCAAGAACCTAGCGGGAGAGCAGATACGCAGTATTTT
TRBJ2-1,TRBV6-6,.,.,14,CASSYSFSLDEQFF,TGTGCCAGCAGTTACTCCTTCTCGTTGGATGAGCAGTTCTTC
TRBJ2-2,TRBV7-2,.,.,15,CASSLTWGRAGELFF,TGTGCCAGCAGCTTAACGTGGGGGCGGGCCGGGGAGCTGTTTTTT
TRBJ2-3,TRBV5-1,TRBD2,few,16,CASSTTSGSRTDTQYF,TGCGCCAGCAGCACTACTAGCGGGAGCAGAACAGATACGCAGTATTTT
TRBJ2-5,TRBV7-3,.,.,13,CASSRDQQETQYF,TGTGCCAGCAGCCGAGACCAGCAAGAGACCCAGTACTTC
TRBJ2-5,TRBV5-1,.,.,12,CASSLGSETQYF,TGCGCCAGCAGCTTGGGGTCGGAGACCCAGTACTTC
TRBJ1-2,TRBV13,.,few,12,CASSLNGYGYTF,TGTGCCAGCAGCTTAAACGGCTATGGCTACACCTTC
TRBJ2-2,TRBV7-2,.,.,16,CASSSSGTRNTGELFF,TGTGCCAGCAGCTCCTCCGGGACAAGGAACACCGGGGAGCTGTTTTTT
TRBJ2-2,TRBV20-1,.,.,11,CSAPRSGELFF,TGCAGTGCACCTCGGAGCGGGGAGCTGTTTTTT
TRBJ1-6,TRBV7-3,.,.,13,CASSARDSTPLHF,TGTGCCAGCAGCGCCCGGGACTCGACACCCCTCCACTTT
TRBJ2-1,TRBV5-1,TRBD2,.,14,CASSLLAIGDEQFF,TGCGCCAGCAGCTTACTAGCGATTGGGGATGAGCAGTTCTTC
TRBJ2-5,TRBV27,TRBD2,.,14,CARSPRAGAETQYF,TGTGCCAGAAGTCCTCGTGCGGGAGCCGAGACCCAGTACTTC
TRBJ1-4,TRBV2,.,.,13,CASTGQLGEKLFF,TGTGCCAGCACGGGCCAGTTGGGCGAAAAACTGTTTTTT
TRBJ2-2,TRBV6-5,.,.,16,CASSYASGVGTGELFF,TGTGCCAGCAGTTACGCTTCGGGAGTGGGCACCGGGGAGCTGTTTTTT
TRBJ2-7,TRBV7-6,TRBD1,.,14,CASSPRTGPYEQYF,TGTGCCAGCAGCCCGCGGACAGGGCCATACGAGCAGTACTTC
TRBJ2-5,TRBV28,TRBD2,few,16,CASSSLAGGPPETQYF,TGTGCCAGCAGTTCGCTAGCGGGAGGGCCTCCTGAGACCCAGTACTTC
TRBJ2-4,TRBV27,TRBD1,.,15,CASSSTGGAKNIQYF,TGTGCCAGCAGTTCTACAGGGGGAGCCAAAAACATTCAGTACTTC
TRBJ2-4,TRBV29-1,.,.,16,CSVEGAPGAFKNIQYF,TGCAGCGTTGAAGGAGCCCCAGGAGCGTTCAAAAACATTCAGTACTTC
TRBJ1-1,TRBV28,.,once,15,CASSGGLGANTEAFF,TGTGCCAGCAGTGGGGGTTTGGGGGCGAACACTGAAGCTTTCTTT
TRBJ2-7,TRBV5-1,.,.,12,CASSLGGYEQYF,TGCGCCAGCAGCTTGGGCGGGTACGAGCAGTACTTC
TRBJ2-1,TRBV27,TRBD1,.,15,CASSQGQGTYNEQFF,TGTGCCAGCAGTCAAGGACAGGGCACCTACAATGAGCAGTTCTTC
TRBJ2-7,TRBV7-2,TRBD2,.,15,CASSLLAGGQGEQYF,TGTGCCAGCAGCTTACTAGCGGGAGGCCAGGGCGAGCAGTACTTC
TRBJ1-2,TRBV30,.,.,13,CAWSVGPGDGYTF,TGTGCCTGGAGTGTAGGGCCAGGGGATGGCTACACCTTC
TRBJ2-1,TRBV5-1,.,.,15,CASSFVASVDNEQFF,TGCGCCAGCAGCTTTGTGGCTAGCGTTGACAATGAGCAGTTCTTC
TRBJ2-2,TRBV5-1,TRBD1,many,17,CASSPGPQGAGAGELFF,TGCGCCAGCAGCCCAGGACCTCAGGGGGCTGGGGCCGGGGAGCTGTTTTTT
TRBJ2-7,TRBV6-5,TRBD2,.,14,CASSRTGTSDEQYF,TGTGCCAGCAGTAGAACCGGGACTAGCGACGAGCAGTACTTC
TRBJ2-2,TRBV5-8,TRBD2,.,16,CASSPEAGVNTGELFF,TGTGCCAGCAGCCCCGAGGCGGGGGTGAACACCGGGGAGCTGTTTTTT
TRBJ2-5,TRBV30,.,many,13,CAWNRVLQETQYF,TGTGCCTGGAACAGAGTCCTTCAAGAGACCCAGTACTTC
TRBJ1-2,TRBV5-1,.,.,14,CASSPQGADYGYTF,TGCGCCAGCAGCCCCCAGGGAGCGGACTATGGCTACACCTTC
TRBJ1-1,TRBV7-9,.,.,14,CASSSALRDTEAFF,TGTGCCAGCAGCTCGGCCCTCAGGGACACTGAAGCTTTCTTT